This T cell receptor (beta chain) originates from a study of PD-L1 blockade in urothelial cancer. Study background: Specimens of blood held a median count of 141,255 T cells. Study-level findings and limits: Durable benefit was linked to greater 3-week expansion of tumor-associated blood clones.

The table came from immunoSEQ multiplex PCR; TCRdb's copy has only in-frame clones and leaves some out. The sample holds tens of thousands of clones; over 80% are singletons and the top ten take about 7.4%. CDR1 is SNHLY and CDR2 is FYNNEI in the germline V gene. This CDR3 contains 17 residues. The V and J ends lost 7 bases and 3 bases, in that order; junction bases with no gene match: 12. Specified time point: pretreatment peripheral blood. Patients each gave 1 to 8 samples, pretreatment and on-treatment. To note about this clone: The antigen is not known.

The material sequenced was PBMCs, taken around atezolizumab (anti-PD-L1) treatment. The chain has TRBV2 and TRBJ2-3; 11 bases line up with TRBD2. This receptor was taken from a middle-aged man with urothelial cancer. Here the CDR3 reads CASTGGATSGRTDTQYF. The CDR3 coding sequence is TGTGCCAGCACCGGAGGGGCTACTAGCGGGAGAACAGATACGCAGTATTTT. Combining the CDR3 with reference TRBV2 and TRBJ2-3 gives the whole variable domain EPEVTQTPSHQVTQMGQEVILRCVPISNHLYFYWYRQILGQKVEFLVSFYNNEISEKSEIFDDQFSVERPDGSNFTLKIRSTKLEDSAMYFCASTGGATSGRTDTQYFGPGTRLTVL.